The 7 T cell receptor beta chains listed next were all sequenced from one sample in a study of cytomegalovirus exposure and HLA in healthy donors (dated by TCRdb to 2016 to 2017). The library was prepared using the immunoSEQ multiplex PCR assay. The multiplex PCR relied on a mix of 60 forward primers for TCR Vbeta segments and 13 reverse primers for TCR Jbeta segments. Sourced from immuneACCESS, this table was stored by TCRdb with only in-frame sequences that have V and J called. A share of the clones is absent; for the studies checked, an unresolved V gene accounts for under half, and the remainder has no known explanation. Across this sample there are 60,000 or so clones, with around 92% seen only once. The top ten clones comprise approximately 1.6% of the sample. Input material: PBMCs. The receptors originated from a man aged 25 to 40 in good health and CMV-seropositive.

The chain joins TRBV5-4 to TRBJ2-7, with D possibly being TRBD2 (5 bases). Between the trimmed V and J ends, which lost 0 bases and 2 bases, there was a span of 9 bases. Germline CDR1 is SGHNT and CDR2 is YYREEE (reference sequence). CDR3 length: 14 residues. The CDR3 nucleotides are TGTGCCAGCAGCTTGGGCGGAGGTACCTACGAGCAGTACTTC. This codes for CASSLGGGTYEQYF.

A word on this clone: The sample contains more than one DNA sequence encoding this CDR3. The J gene is TRBJ2-7, the V gene TRBV9; 7 nucleotides agree with TRBD1. The V gene end was trimmed by 0 bases and the J gene end by 2 bases; junction bases not matched to a gene: 2. CDR3 length equals 14 residues. CDR1 is SGDLS and CDR2 is YYNGEE in the germline V gene. CDR3 residues: CASSVGQGAYEQYF. CDR3 DNA sequence: TGTGCCAGCAGCGTAGGGCAGGGGGCCTACGAGCAGTACTTC. Together with reference TRBV9 and TRBJ2-7, the CDR3 gives the full variable domain: DSGVTQTPKHLITATGQRVTLRCSPRSGDLSVYWYQQSLDQGLQFLIQYYNGEERAKGNILERFSAQQFPDLHSELNLSSLELGDSALYFCASSVGQGAYEQYFGPGTRLTVT.

The V and J genes are TRBV2 and TRBJ1-3, with D tentatively TRBD1 (6 bases). CDR3 length: 15 residues. Germline loops: CDR1 SNHLY, CDR2 FYNNEI. The V gene lost 5 bases and the J gene lost 4 bases, with 15 bases spanning the gap. Here the CDR3 DNA reads TGTGCCAGCAGTCTCAGCAGGGGTTCGGGAAACACCATATATTTT. It yields the protein CASSLSRGSGNTIYF.

The rearrangement joins TRBV28 to TRBJ1-4; 8 bases are shared with TRBD1. Trimming cost V 6 bases and J 7 bases; bases outside gene matches: 10. The CDR3 is 15 amino acids. Germline loops: CDR1 MDHEN, CDR2 SYDVKM. In DNA, the CDR3 is TGTGCCAGCAGCCCCCTCCGGGACAGGCGTGAAAAACTGTTTTTT. It yields the protein CASSPLRDRREKLFF.

The rearrangement links TRBV5-4 to TRBJ2-1; tentatively, D is TRBD2 (6 bases). The CDR3 length is 14 residues. CDR1 and CDR2 (germline): SGHNT, YYREEE (reference sequence). Trimming left V 5 bases short and J 5 bases short, with 14 bases between. The CDR3 loop reads CASRNPGLNNEQFF. The CDR3 DNA is TGTGCCAGCAGAAATCCGGGACTCAACAATGAGCAGTTCTTC.

The chain employs TRBV28 and TRBJ1-2; 8 bases are a match to TRBD1. V was pared by 5 bases and J by 6 bases, with 8 bases of the junction left unmatched. Germline V gene sequence: CDR1 MDHEN, CDR2 SYDVKM. The CDR3 is made up of 14 amino acids. DNA for the CDR3: TGTGCCAGCAGTCTCCTTCGACAGGGGAATGGCTACACCTTC. Encoded protein: CASSLLRQGNGYTF.

The chain uses TRBV4-1 and TRBJ1-1, with TRBD1 as a possible D gene (6 bases). V dropped 2 bases and J dropped 5 bases, with 18 bases sitting between them. The CDR3 has 16 amino acids. Germline loops: CDR1 MGHRA, CDR2 YSYEKL. In DNA form, the CDR3 reads TGCGCCAGCAGCCAATACTCCTCAGGGGAAGGAACTGAAGCTTTCTTT. Translated, it gives CASSQYSSGEGTEAFF.